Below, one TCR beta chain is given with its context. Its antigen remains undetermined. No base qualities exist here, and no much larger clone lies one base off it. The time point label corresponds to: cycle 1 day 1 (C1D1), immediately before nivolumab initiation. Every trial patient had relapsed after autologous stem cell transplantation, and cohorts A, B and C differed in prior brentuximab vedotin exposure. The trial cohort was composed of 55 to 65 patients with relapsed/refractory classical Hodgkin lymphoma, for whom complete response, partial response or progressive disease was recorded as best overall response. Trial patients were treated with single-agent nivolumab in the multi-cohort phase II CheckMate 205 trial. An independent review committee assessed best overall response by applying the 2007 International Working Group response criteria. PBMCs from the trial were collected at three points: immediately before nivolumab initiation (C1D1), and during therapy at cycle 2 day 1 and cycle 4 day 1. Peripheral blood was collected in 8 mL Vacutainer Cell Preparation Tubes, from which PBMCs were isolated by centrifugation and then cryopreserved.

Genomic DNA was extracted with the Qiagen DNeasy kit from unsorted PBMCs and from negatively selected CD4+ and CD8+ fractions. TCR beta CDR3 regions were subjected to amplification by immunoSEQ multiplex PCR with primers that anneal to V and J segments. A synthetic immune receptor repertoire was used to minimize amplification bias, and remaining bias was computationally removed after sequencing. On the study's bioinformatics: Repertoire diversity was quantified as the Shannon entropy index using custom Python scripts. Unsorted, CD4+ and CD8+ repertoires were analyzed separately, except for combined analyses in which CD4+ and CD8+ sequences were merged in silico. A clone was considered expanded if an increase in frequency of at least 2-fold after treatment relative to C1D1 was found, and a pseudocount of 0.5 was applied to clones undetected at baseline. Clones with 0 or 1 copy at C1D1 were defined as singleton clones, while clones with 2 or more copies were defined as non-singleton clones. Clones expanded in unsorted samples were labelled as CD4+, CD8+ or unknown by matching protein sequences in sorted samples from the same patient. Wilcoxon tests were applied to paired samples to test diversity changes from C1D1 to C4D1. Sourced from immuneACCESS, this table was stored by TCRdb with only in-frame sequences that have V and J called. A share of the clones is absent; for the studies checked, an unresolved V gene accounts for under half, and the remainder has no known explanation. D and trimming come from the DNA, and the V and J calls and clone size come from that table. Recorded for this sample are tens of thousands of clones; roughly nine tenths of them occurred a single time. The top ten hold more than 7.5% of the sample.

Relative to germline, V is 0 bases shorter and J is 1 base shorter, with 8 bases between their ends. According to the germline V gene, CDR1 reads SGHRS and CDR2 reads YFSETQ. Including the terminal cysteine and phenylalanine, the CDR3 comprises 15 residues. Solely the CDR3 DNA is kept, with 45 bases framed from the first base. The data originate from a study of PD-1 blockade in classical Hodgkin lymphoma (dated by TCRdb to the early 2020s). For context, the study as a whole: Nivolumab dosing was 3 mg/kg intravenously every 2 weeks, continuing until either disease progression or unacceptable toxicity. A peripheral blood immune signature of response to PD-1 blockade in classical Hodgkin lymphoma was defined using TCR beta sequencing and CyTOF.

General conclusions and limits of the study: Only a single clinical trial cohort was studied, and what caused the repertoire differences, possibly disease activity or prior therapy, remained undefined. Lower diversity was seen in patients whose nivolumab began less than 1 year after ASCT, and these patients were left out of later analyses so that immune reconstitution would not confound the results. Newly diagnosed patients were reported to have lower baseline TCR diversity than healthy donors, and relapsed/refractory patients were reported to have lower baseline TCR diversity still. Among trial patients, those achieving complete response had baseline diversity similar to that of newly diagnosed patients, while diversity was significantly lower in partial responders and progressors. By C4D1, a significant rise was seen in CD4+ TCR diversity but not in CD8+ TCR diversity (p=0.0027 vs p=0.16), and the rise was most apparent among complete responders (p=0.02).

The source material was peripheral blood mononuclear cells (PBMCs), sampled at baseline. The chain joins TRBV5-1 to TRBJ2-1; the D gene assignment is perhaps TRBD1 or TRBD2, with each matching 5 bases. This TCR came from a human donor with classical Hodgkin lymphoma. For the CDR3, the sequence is CASSLVGESYNEQFF. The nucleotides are TGCGCCAGCAGCTTGGTGGGGGAATCCTACAATGAGCAGTTCTTC.